The 12 T cell receptor beta chains below were found in one sample sequenced in a study of cytomegalovirus exposure and HLA in healthy donors (dated by TCRdb to about 2017). Libraries came from the immunoSEQ multiplex PCR assay. For the multiplex PCR, a mixture combining 60 forward primers for TCR Vbeta segments and 13 reverse primers for TCR Jbeta segments was used. The source is immuneACCESS, and TCRdb retained only in-frame sequences with V and J called. Part of the clones is not carried over; for the studies checked, unresolved V genes explain less than half of this, and the remainder is unexplained. A total of 100,000 to 150,000 clones appear in this sample, roughly four fifths of them only once. The ten largest clones add up to around 1.9% of the sample. Sequencing input: PBMCs. These receptors all stem from a woman aged 45 to 65 in good health and CMV-seronegative.

CDR3 protein: CASSLLAGAGEQFF. The DNA for the CDR3 is TGTGCCAGCAGTTTATTAGCGGGAGCAGGCGAGCAGTTCTTC. The V gene is TRBV27, the J gene TRBJ2-1; 9 bases match TRBD2. With 1 base clipped from V and 10 bases from J, the junction kept 5 bases outside the gene matches. CDR1 is MNHEY, CDR2 SMNVEV, per germline (reference sequence). This CDR3 is built from 14 residues.

The V gene is TRBV7-8, the J gene TRBJ2-7, with 7 bases identical to TRBD1. V trimming: 4 bases; J trimming: 0 bases; junction bases outside the gene matches: 6. Germline V gene data show CDR1 as SGHVS and CDR2 as FQNEAQ. The CDR3 contains 15 residues. CDR3 sequence reads: CASSSKTGTSYEQYF. The CDR3, as DNA: TGTGCCAGCAGCTCAAAGACAGGGACCTCCTACGAGCAGTACTTC.

The chain recombines TRBV5-1 with TRBJ2-1, with 10 bases identical to TRBD2. Germline V CDR1 and CDR2: SGHRS, YFSETQ. There are 17 residues in the CDR3. V gave up 6 bases and J gave up 5 bases; unmatched junction bases: 14. The CDR3 DNA reads as TGCGCCAGCAAACCCAGAGGAGCGGGAGGGCCCCACAATGAGCAGTTCTTC. This gives the protein CASKPRGAGGPHNEQFF. The whole variable domain, remainder taken from reference TRBV5-1 and TRBJ2-1, is KAGVTQTPRYLIKTRGQQVTLSCSPISGHRSVSWYQQTPGQGLQFLFEYFSETQRNKGNFPGRFSGRQFSNSRSEMNVSTLELGDSALYLCASKPRGAGGPHNEQFFGPGTRLTVL.

This clone was counted between two and nine times. This chain links TRBV10-3 with TRBJ1-5; 8 nucleotides match TRBD1. V gave up 2 bases and J gave up 7 bases; unmatched junction bases: 7. From germline, CDR1 is ENHRY and CDR2 SYGVKD. The length of the CDR3 is 15 residues. DNA of the CDR3: TGTGCCATCAGTGAGGGACAGGGACAAGGGCAGCCCCAGCATTTT. It is translated as CAISEGQGQGQPQHF.

This rearrangement joins TRBV6-1 to TRBJ1-2, with D unclear. Trimming shortened V by 4 bases and J by 4 bases, and 19 bases separated the two germline ends. CDR1 and CDR2 (germline): MNHNS, SASEGT. The CDR3 covers 16 residues. DNA for the CDR3: TGTGCCAGCAGTGGATGGCGGCCTGAGGATATCTATGGCTACACCTTC. Translation gives CASSGWRPEDIYGYTF.

This chain connects TRBV5-1 to TRBJ2-5; 9 positions agree with TRBD2. This CDR3 spans 21 amino acids. The germline CDR1 and CDR2 sequences are SGHRS and YFSETQ. J gave up 2 bases and V 3 bases, and 23 bases lay outside the gene matches. In DNA, the CDR3 is TGCGCCAGCAGCTCGACAGGGACTAGCTGGATCCCACCACAACAACAAGAGACCCAGTACTTC. It specifies CASSSTGTSWIPPQQQETQYF.

The J gene is TRBJ1-1, the V gene TRBV7-2; 8 nucleotides match TRBD1. This CDR3 spans 14 amino acids. V lost 5 bases, J lost 1 base, and 3 bases stayed unmatched. The germline CDR1 and CDR2 sequences are SGHTA and FQGNSA. CDR3 loop: CASSRDRGNTEAFF. For the CDR3, the DNA is TGTGCCAGCAGCCGCGACAGGGGGAACACTGAAGCTTTCTTT.

This chain links TRBV7-2 with TRBJ2-2; no firm D call. The CDR3 sequence is 15 residues long. Germline V gives CDR1 SGHTA, CDR2 FQGNSA. V was trimmed by 1 base and J by 0 bases, leaving 6 bases between them. The CDR3 DNA reads as TGTGCCAGCAGCTTAGACAAATCGAACACCGGGGAGCTGTTTTTT. Translation: CASSLDKSNTGELFF. Full variable domain (missing parts from reference TRBV7-2 and TRBJ2-2): GAGVSQSPSNKVTEKGKDVELRCDPISGHTALYWYRQSLGQGLEFLIYFQGNSAPDKSGLPSDRFSAERTGGSVSTLTIQRTQQEDSAVYLCASSLDKSNTGELFFGEGSRLTVL.

The genes are TRBV6-6 and TRBJ1-5, with TRBD1 matching 8 bases. With V trimmed by 8 bases and J by 6 bases, 9 bases remained unmatched. The germline gives CDR1 MNHNY, CDR2 SVGAGI (reference sequence). The CDR3 length is 14 residues. This CDR3 reads CASQPGGGGQPQHF. CDR3 nucleotide sequence: TGTGCCAGCCAACCAGGGGGCGGAGGTCAGCCCCAGCATTTT.

This chain joins TRBV11-2 and TRBJ1-1, with a possible D match to TRBD1 (5 bases). V lost 5 bases, J lost 5 bases, and 18 bases lay in between. Germline V lookup: CDR1 SGHAT, CDR2 FQNNGV. This CDR3 has 15 residues. Here the CDR3 reads CASSLSGGWGTEAFF. The CDR3 nucleotides read TGTGCCAGCAGCCTAAGCGGGGGTTGGGGTACTGAAGCTTTCTTT.

The V and J genes are TRBV28 and TRBJ2-3; 11 bases map to TRBD2. The CDR3 extends over 18 amino acids. Germline assignment: CDR1 MDHEN and CDR2 SYDVKM. V lost 2 bases to trimming and J lost 7 bases; unmatched junction nucleotides: 14. CDR3 sequence: CASSLAAGTSGSGNTQYF. The CDR3 DNA follows: TGTGCCAGCAGTTTAGCAGCAGGAACTAGCGGGAGTGGGAATACGCAGTATTTT.

The chain recombines TRBV9 with TRBJ2-1; D is undetermined. Germline V gives CDR1 SGDLS, CDR2 YYNGEE. Trimming pared 0 bases from V and 4 bases from J, leaving 8 bases between. This CDR3 is 14 amino acids long. Written as DNA, the CDR3 is TGTGCCAGCAGCGTAGTCGGAGTATACAATGAGCAGTTCTTC. This translates into CASSVVGVYNEQFF.